Presented here are 2 T cell receptor beta chains from one specimen sequenced in a study of blood T cell repertoires in COVID-19 (dated by TCRdb to the early 2020s). Library preparation used the immunoSEQ multiplex PCR assay. TCRdb took this table from immuneACCESS and kept in-frame rearrangements with V and J called. Such tables lack part of the clones; where checked against another copy, unresolved V genes explain under half of the gap, and the rest is unexplained. The sample table lists fewer than 700,000 clones, roughly 89% of them with a count of one. The top ten constitute roughly 8% of the sample. The sample comprised peripheral blood. The receptors here all came from a woman aged 45-59 years with COVID-19, enrolled during active disease.

The chain links TRBV4-2 to TRBJ2-6, with 7 bases identical to TRBD2. The CDR3 has 18 residues. The V segment lost 0 bases and the J segment 0 bases; nucleotides outside the gene matches: 5. From germline, CDR1 is LGHNA and CDR2 YNFKEQ. CDR3 residues: CASSQDRRGFSGANVLTF. CDR3 DNA sequence: TGTGCCAGCAGCCAAGATCGGCGGGGGTTCTCTGGGGCCAACGTCCTGACTTTC.

This clone was seen ten or more times. The V gene is TRBV5-8, the J gene TRBJ1-4, with 9 bases identical to TRBD1. The CDR3 runs to 14 residues. The germline CDR1 and CDR2 sequences are SGHTS and YDEGEE. V lost 4 bases to trimming and J lost 8 bases; unmatched junction nucleotides: 6. CDR3 nucleotide sequence: TGTGCCAGCAGCCCCGACAGGGGGGACGAAAAACTGTTTTTT. Translating gives CASSPDRGDEKLFF.